The TCR beta chain under discussion was sequenced for a study of shared clonotypes between healthy human individuals. Study in general: Ranging from 18 to 49 in age, donors were a couple of women and three men.

Concerning this clone itself: As yet, its antigen is unknown.

The V and J ends lost 5 bases and 4 bases respectively, with 11 bases between them. The CDR3 covers 14 residues. Germline CDR1 MDHEN, CDR2 SYDVKM. Overall study results and limits: The naive CD4 repertoires of four donors were compared, and around 5% of clonotypes were shared. Clonotypes which were not shared had lower generation probabilities than clonotypes that all four donors shared.

The protocol was immunoSEQ multiplex PCR, while the TCRdb copy is restricted to in-frame clones and leaves out a portion. There are 550,000 to 850,000 clones in the sample; 72% occur only once, and around 1.7% lies in the top ten. Sequencing was carried out using memory CD4+ T cells sorted from blood. Described subset: CD45RA-negative fraction. The chain carries TRBV28 and TRBJ2-2; D gene uncertain. The receptor comes from a woman aged 30 to 39 in good health. Here the CDR3 DNA reads TGTGCCAGCAGTCGGCTAGGGATCACCGGGGAGCTGTTTTTT. This codes for CASSRLGITGELFF.